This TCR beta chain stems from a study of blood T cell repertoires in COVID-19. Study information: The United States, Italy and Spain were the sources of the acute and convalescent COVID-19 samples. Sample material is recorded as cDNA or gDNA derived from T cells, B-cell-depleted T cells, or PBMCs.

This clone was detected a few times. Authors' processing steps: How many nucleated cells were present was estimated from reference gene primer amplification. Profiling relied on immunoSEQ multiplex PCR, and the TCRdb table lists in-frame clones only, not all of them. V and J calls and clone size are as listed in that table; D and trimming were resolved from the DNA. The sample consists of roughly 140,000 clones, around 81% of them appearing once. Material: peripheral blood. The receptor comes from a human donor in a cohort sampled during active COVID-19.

The CDR3 protein is CASSIATGGAFSGNTIYF. In DNA, the CDR3 is TGTGCCAGTAGTATAGCCACAGGAGGGGCCTTCTCTGGAAACACCATATATTTT. The J gene is TRBJ1-3, the V gene TRBV19, with D tentatively TRBD1 (5 bases). This CDR3 spans 18 amino acids. Germline V CDR1 and CDR2: LNHDA, SQIVND (reference sequence). V lost 1 base and J lost 0, with 16 bases in between.